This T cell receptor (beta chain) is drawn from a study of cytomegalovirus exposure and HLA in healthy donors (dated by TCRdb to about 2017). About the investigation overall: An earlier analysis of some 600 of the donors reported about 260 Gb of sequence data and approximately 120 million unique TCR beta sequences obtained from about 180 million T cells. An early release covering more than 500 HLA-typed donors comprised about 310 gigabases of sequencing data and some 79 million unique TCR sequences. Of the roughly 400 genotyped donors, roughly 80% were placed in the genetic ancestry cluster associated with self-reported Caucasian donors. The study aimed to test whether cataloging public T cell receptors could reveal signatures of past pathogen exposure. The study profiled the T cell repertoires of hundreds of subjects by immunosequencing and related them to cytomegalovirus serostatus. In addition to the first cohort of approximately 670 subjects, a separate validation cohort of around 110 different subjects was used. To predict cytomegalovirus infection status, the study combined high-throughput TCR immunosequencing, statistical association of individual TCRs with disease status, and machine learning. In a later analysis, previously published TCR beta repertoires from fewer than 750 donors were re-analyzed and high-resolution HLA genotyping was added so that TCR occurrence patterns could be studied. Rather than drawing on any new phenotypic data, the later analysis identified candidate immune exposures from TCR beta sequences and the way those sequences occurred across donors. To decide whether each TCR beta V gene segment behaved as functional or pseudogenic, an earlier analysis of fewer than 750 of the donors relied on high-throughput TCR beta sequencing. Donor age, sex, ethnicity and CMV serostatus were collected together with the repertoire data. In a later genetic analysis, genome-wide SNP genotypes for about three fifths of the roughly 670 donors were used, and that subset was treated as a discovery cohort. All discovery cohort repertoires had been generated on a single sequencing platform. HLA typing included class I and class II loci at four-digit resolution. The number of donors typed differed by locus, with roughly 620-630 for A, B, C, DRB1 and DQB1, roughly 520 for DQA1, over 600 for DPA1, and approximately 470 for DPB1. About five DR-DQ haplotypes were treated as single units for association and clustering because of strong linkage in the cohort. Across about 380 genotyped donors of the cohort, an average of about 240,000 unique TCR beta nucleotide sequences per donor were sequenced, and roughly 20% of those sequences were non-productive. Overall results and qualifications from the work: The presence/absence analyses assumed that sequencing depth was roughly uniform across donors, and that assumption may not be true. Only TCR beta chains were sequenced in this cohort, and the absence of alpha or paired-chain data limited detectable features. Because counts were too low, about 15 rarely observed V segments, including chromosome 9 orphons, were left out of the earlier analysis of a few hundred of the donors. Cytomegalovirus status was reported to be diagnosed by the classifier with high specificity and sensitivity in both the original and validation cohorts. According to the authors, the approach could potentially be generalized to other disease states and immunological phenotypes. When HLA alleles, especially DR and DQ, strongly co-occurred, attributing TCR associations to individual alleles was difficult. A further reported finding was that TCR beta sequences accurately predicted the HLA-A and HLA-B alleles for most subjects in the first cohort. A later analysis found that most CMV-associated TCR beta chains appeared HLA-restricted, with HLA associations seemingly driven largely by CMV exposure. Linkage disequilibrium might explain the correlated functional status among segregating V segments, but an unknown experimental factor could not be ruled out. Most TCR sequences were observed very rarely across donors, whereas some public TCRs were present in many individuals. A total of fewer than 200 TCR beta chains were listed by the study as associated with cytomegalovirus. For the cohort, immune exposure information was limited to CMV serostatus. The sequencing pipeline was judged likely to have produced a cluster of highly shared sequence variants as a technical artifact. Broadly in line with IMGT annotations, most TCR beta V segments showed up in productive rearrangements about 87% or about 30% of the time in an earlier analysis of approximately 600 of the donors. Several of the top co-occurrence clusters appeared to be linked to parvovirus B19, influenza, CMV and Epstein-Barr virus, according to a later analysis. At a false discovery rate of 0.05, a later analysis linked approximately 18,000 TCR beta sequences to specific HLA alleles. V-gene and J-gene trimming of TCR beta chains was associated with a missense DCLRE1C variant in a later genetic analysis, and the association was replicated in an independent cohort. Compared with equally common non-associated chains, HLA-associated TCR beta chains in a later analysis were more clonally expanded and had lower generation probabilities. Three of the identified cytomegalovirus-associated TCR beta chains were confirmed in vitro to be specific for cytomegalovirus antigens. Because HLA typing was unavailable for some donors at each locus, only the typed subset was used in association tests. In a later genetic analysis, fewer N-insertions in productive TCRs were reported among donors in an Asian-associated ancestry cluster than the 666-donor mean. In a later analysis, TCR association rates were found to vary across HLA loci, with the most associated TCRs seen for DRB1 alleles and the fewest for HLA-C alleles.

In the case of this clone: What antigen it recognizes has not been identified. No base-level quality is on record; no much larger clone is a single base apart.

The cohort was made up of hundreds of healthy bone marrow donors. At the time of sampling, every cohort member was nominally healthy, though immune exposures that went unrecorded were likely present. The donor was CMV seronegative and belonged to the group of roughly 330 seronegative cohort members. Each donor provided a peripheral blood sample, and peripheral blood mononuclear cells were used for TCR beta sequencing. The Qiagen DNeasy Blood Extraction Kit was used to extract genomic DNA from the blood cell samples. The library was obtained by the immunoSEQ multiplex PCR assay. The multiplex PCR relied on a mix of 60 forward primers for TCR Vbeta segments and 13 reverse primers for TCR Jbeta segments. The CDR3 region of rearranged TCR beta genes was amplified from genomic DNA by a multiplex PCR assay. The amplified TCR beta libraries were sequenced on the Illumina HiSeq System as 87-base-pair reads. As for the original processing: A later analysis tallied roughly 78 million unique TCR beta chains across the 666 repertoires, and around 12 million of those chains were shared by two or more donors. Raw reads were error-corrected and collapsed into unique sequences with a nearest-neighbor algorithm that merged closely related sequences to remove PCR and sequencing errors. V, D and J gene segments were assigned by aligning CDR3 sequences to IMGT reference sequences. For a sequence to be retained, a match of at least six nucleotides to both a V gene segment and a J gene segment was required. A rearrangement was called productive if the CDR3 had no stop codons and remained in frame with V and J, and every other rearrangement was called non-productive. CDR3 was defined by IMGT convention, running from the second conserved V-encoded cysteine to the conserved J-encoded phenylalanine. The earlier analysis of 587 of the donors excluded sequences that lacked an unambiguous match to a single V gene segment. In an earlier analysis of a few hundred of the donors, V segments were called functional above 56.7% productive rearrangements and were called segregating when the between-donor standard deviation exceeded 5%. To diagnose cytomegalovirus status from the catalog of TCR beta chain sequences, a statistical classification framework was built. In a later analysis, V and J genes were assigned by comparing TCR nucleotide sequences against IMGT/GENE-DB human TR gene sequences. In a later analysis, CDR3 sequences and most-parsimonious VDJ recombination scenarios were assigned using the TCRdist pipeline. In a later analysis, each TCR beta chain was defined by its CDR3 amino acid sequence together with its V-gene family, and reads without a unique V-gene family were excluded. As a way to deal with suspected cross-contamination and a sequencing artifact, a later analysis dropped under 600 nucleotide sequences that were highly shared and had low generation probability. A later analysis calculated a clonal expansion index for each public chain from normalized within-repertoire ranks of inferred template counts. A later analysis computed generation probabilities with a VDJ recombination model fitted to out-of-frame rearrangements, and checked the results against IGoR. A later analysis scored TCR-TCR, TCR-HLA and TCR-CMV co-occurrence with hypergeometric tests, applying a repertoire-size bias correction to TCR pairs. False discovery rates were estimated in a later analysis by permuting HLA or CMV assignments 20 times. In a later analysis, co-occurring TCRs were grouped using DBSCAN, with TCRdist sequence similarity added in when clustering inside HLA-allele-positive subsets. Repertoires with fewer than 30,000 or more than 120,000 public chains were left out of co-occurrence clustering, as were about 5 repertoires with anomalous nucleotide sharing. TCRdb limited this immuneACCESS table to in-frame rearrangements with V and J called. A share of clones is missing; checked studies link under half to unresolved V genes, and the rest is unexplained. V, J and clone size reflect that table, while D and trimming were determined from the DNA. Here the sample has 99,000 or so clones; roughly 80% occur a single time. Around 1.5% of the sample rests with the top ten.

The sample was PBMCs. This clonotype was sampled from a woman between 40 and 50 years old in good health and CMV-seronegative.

The CDR3 corresponds to CASSPPTGEETQYF. DNA sequence: TGTGCCAGCAGCCCTCCGACAGGGGAAGAGACCCAGTACTTC. The rearrangement joined TRBV28 to TRBJ2-5, with 8 bases matching TRBD1. The junction shows trimming of 6 bases on V and 3 bases on J, and the gene matches do not reach 6 bases of it. Including cysteine and phenylalanine, the CDR3 has 14 amino acids. Of the read, only the CDR3 DNA is kept; its 42 bases are in frame from base 1. CDR1 and CDR2 are drawn from the germline V gene: MDHEN, SYDVKM.